One sample yielded the 14 T cell receptor beta chains listed below, sequenced in a study of OX40 agonist ivuxolimab in advanced cancers. Sequencing used immunoSEQ multiplex PCR; TCRdb keeps in-frame clones, though not all of them. Altogether around 70,000 clones are present, about 90% being singletons, with the ten largest covering around 2%. Sample: CD4+ or CD8+ T cells sorted from blood, taken in a trial of the OX40 agonist ivuxolimab. The receptors shown here come from an adult with an advanced solid tumor such as melanoma, head and neck, liver or kidney cancer.

The chain has TRBV7-6 and TRBJ1-2, with D tentatively TRBD1 (5 bases). Germline lookup yields CDR1 SGHVS and CDR2 FNYEAQ. The CDR3 is 15 residues long. Trimming stripped 5 bases from V and 1 base from J, with 14 bases between. The CDR3 DNA sequence: TGTGCCAGCAGCCCCCAGACAGTAGATAACTATGGCTACACCTTC. Amino acids: CASSPQTVDNYGYTF.

The chain links TRBV11-2 to TRBJ1-1, with D unresolved. Germline lookup yields CDR1 SGHAT and CDR2 FQNNGV. V was clipped by 1 base and J by 5 bases, with 14 bases between them. This CDR3 has 15 residues. The CDR3: CASSLGVSAETEAFF. CDR3 bases: TGTGCCAGCAGCTTAGGCGTCAGTGCCGAAACTGAAGCTTTCTTT.

The genes are TRBV18 and TRBJ2-2; 8 bases are a match to TRBD1. V trimming: 4 bases; J trimming: 2 bases; junction bases outside the gene matches: 6. The CDR3 runs 16 residues. Germline V gene data show CDR1 as KGHSH and CDR2 as LQKENI. The CDR3 sequence is CASSRGTGANTGELFF. The CDR3 bases are TGTGCCAGCTCACGAGGGACAGGAGCAAACACCGGGGAGCTGTTTTTT. The complete variable domain, with remaining parts taken from reference TRBV18 and TRBJ2-2, reads NAGVMQNPRHLVRRRGQEARLRCSPMKGHSHVYWYRQLPEEGLKFMVYLQKENIIDESGMPKERFSAEFPKEGPSILRIQQVVRGDSAAYFCASSRGTGANTGELFFGEGSRLTVL.

The chain uses TRBV29-1 and TRBJ2-7, with 9 bases lining up with TRBD1. CDR1 is SQVTM and CDR2 is ANQGSEA in the germline V gene. CDR3 size: 14 residues. V shed 6 bases and J 2 bases; nucleotides not matched to a gene: 8. CDR3 nucleotides: TGCAGCGTGACCGGGACAGGGTCCCCCTACGAGCAGTACTTC. Translated, it gives CSVTGTGSPYEQYF.

The chain links TRBV11-2 to TRBJ1-6; D remains unclear. Germline values: CDR1 SGHAT, CDR2 FQNNGV. V was clipped by 0 bases and J by 9 bases, with 9 bases between them. The CDR3 is 14 residues long. CDR3 region: CASSLDRSFSPLHF. CDR3 nucleotides: TGTGCCAGCAGCTTAGACAGGAGTTTTTCACCCCTCCACTTT.

The rearrangement joins TRBV11-2 to TRBJ1-4; no definite D call. Germline V CDR1 and CDR2: SGHAT, FQNNGV. Trimming took off 4 bases at V and 5 bases at J, with 8 bases between the two ends. This CDR3 is built from 13 residues. CDR3 residues: CASSSLGNEKLFF. CDR3 bases: TGTGCCAGCAGCTCCCTGGGGAATGAAAAACTGTTTTTT.

The gene calls are TRBV21-1 and TRBJ1-6. TRBV21-1 is assigned pseudogene status. CDR3 length: 19 residues. CDR3 amino acids: CASSNDFGAKGAGNSPLHF. CDR3 in DNA: TGTGCCAGCAGCAACGACTTCGGGGCTAAAGGGGCGGGGAATTCACCCCTCCACTTT.

J is TRBJ1-1 and V is TRBV21-1. TRBV21-1 is a recognized pseudogene. This CDR3 spans 14 amino acids. For the CDR3, the DNA is TGTGCCAGCACGACAGTTCGGGGGCACACTGAAGCTTTCTTT. This sequence encodes CASTTVRGHTEAFF.

The chain combines TRBV7-2 with TRBJ1-4, with TRBD1 matching 11 bases. This CDR3 is built from 17 residues. V lost 5 bases, J lost 8 bases, and 13 bases stayed unmatched. Germline V gene lookup returns CDR1 SGHTA and CDR2 FQGNSA. CDR3 sequence (DNA): TGTGCCAGCAGCCCCGCCTACCCCGGGACAGGGGGGGAAAAACTGTTTTTT. This gives the protein CASSPAYPGTGGEKLFF.

This chain links TRBV18 with TRBJ1-2; possible D gene TRBD1, 5 bases. V lost 3 bases and J lost 5, with 13 bases in between. CDR3 size: 14 residues. In germline, CDR1 is KGHSH, CDR2 LQKENI. CDR3 bases: TGTGCCAGCTCACCGCCGACAGAGGAGTATGGCTACACCTTC. Protein sequence: CASSPPTEEYGYTF.

The count of this clone is one. This sequence joins TRBV28 and TRBJ2-7; weak D call: TRBD2 (6 bases). The V end was cut by 3 bases, the J end by 6 bases, with 15 bases between. In germline, CDR1 is MDHEN, CDR2 SYDVKM. The CDR3 totals 14 residues. CDR3 region: CASSLVSPAGEQYF. The CDR3 region has the DNA TGTGCCAGCAGTTTGGTTTCACCAGCGGGCGAGCAGTACTTC.

This clone appeared a single time. The DNA for the CDR3 is TGTGCCAGCAGCTTAGTGGGGTACAGTGGCTACACCTTC. The encoded protein is CASSLVGYSGYTF. V and J are TRBV7-2 and TRBJ1-2; D call uncertain. Germline loops: CDR1 SGHTA, CDR2 FQGNSA. CDR3 size: 13 residues. Trimming cost V 1 base and J 7 bases, with 10 bases left between them. Drawing the rest from reference TRBV7-2 and TRBJ1-2, the complete variable domain is GAGVSQSPSNKVTEKGKDVELRCDPISGHTALYWYRQSLGQGLEFLIYFQGNSAPDKSGLPSDRFSAERTGGSVSTLTIQRTQQEDSAVYLCASSLVGYSGYTFGSGTRLTVV.

This clone was observed a handful of times. The V gene is TRBV11-3, the J gene TRBJ1-1; D gene uncertain. Trimming cost V 0 bases and J 8 bases, with 10 bases left between them. The CDR3 runs to 13 residues. CDR1 and CDR2 from the germline V gene are SGHNT and YENEEA. The CDR3 region is CASSLDPHREAFF. In nucleotides, the CDR3 is TGTGCCAGCAGCTTAGATCCTCACCGGGAAGCTTTCTTT.

The chain carries TRBV9 and TRBJ1-2; TRBD1 aligns across 9 bases. Unmatched junction bases numbered 5, after V lost 0 bases and J lost 8 bases. This CDR3 has 14 residues. Germline values: CDR1 SGDLS, CDR2 YYNGEE. For the CDR3, the DNA is TGTGCCAGCAGCGTAGCTACAGGGGGCAGGGGCTACACCTTC. Translating gives CASSVATGGRGYTF.